One sample yielded the 21 T cell receptor beta chains listed below, sequenced in a study of T cells in Graves' hyperthyroidism and ophthalmopathy. TCR beta CDR3 regions were amplified from RNA transcripts. During a first-round RT-PCR of the TCR CDR3, the HTBI primer set was used. TCRdb fed the multiplex PCR reads into MiXCR, producing one record per CDR3 protein. Of around 600,000 distinct CDR3 sequences listed, roughly 15% are singletons. Sequencing input: blood. Every receptor here comes from a woman aged 45-60 years with Graves' ophthalmopathy.

This clonotype was counted at least ten times. The rearrangement links TRBV7-2 to TRBJ2-7; TRBD2 agrees at 8 bases. The CDR3 spans 15 residues. CDR1 and CDR2 from the germline V gene are SGHTA and FQGNSA. V gave up 5 bases and J gave up 3 bases; unmatched junction bases: 9. The CDR3 nucleotides are TGTGCCAGCAGCCCGTTGGTAGCGGGAAACTACGAGCAGTACTTC. Translated, it gives CASSPLVAGNYEQYF.

In its sample, this clonotype was seen many times. The rearrangement links TRBV18 to TRBJ1-2; TRBD1 is a possible D gene (6 bases). The V end was cut by 2 bases, the J end by 0 bases, with 16 bases between. Per the germline V gene, CDR1 is KGHSH and CDR2 is LQKENI. The CDR3 covers 17 residues. The CDR3 region has the DNA TGTGCCAGCTCACCAAATATTAATACAGGGACTAACTATGGCTACACCTTC. Translation: CASSPNINTGTNYGYTF.

This clonotype was seen more than once but under ten times. J is TRBJ2-5 and V is TRBV5-8, with D possibly matching TRBD1 (6 bases). The CDR3 covers 14 residues. Trimming shortened V by 4 bases and J by 4 bases, and 14 bases separated the two germline ends. Germline assignment: CDR1 SGHTS and CDR2 YDEGEE. The CDR3 bases are TGTGCCAGCAGCATGGGACAACTAGTAGAGACCCAGTACTTC. This encodes CASSMGQLVETQYF. Full variable domain (outside the CDR3, taken from reference TRBV5-8 and TRBJ2-5): EAGVTQSPTHLIKTRGQQATLRCSPISGHTSVYWYQQALGLGLQFLLWYDEGEERNRGNFPPRFSGRQFPNYSSELNVNALELEDSALYLCASSMGQLVETQYFGPGTRLLVL.

This clonotype has at least ten counts. V and J are TRBV24-1 and TRBJ2-1; the match to TRBD2 covers 7 bases. J gave up 0 bases and V 4 bases, and 8 bases lay outside the gene matches. Per germline, CDR1 KGHDR and CDR2 SFDVKD. This CDR3 is 17 amino acids long. Written as DNA, the CDR3 is TGTGCCACCAGTGACCCCCGGCGCGGGAGCTCCTACAATGAGCAGTTCTTC. Translation: CATSDPRRGSSYNEQFF.

This clonotype was counted ten times or more. J is TRBJ2-5 and V is TRBV28; TRBD2 matches 9 bases. The CDR3 runs 17 residues. Germline CDR1 reads MDHEN; CDR2 reads SYDVKM. V dropped 1 base and J dropped 2; count of bases not matched to a gene: 8. CDR3 in amino acids: CASSLSQPTSGQETQYF. The CDR3 DNA follows: TGTGCCAGCAGTTTATCCCAACCGACTAGCGGACAAGAGACCCAGTACTTC. Based on the CDR3 plus reference TRBV28 and TRBJ2-5, the full variable domain is DVKVTQSSRYLVKRTGEKVFLECVQDMDHENMFWYRQDPGLGLRLIYFSYDVKMKEKGDIPEGYSVSREKKERFSLILESASTNQTSMYLCASSLSQPTSGQETQYFGPGTRLLVL.

This clonotype was seen a few times. V gene TRBV2 combines with J gene TRBJ2-1; 8 bases are shared with TRBD1. This CDR3 contains 15 residues. The germline CDR1 and CDR2 sequences are SNHLY and FYNNEI. V trimming: 5 bases; J trimming: 6 bases; junction bases outside the gene matches: 9. CDR3 bases: TGTGCCAGCAGTAGCAGGGGGCAGGGTAGCAATGAGCAGTTCTTC. Translation gives CASSSRGQGSNEQFF.

This clonotype was observed at least ten times. The chain links TRBV18 to TRBJ1-6, with 8 bases fitting TRBD1. The CDR3 loop spans 15 amino acids. Per the germline V gene, CDR1 is KGHSH and CDR2 is LQKENI. J lost 8 bases, V lost 3 bases, and 6 bases had no gene match. The chain's CDR3 is CASSPRTGPDSPLHF. CDR3 coding DNA: TGTGCCAGCTCACCCAGGACAGGGCCGGATTCACCCCTCCACTTT.

This clonotype was counted at least ten times. The chain combines TRBV14 with TRBJ2-1, with TRBD2 matching over 7 bases. V shed 4 bases, J shed 12 bases, and the junction held 9 bases outside the gene matches. The CDR3 length is 13 residues. Germline assignment: CDR1 SGHDN and CDR2 FVKESK. The CDR3 sequence is CASSRASGHRQFF. CDR3 DNA: TGTGCCAGCAGCCGGGCTAGCGGACACCGGCAGTTCTTC.

This clonotype showed up many times. The V gene is TRBV7-2, the J gene TRBJ2-7, with 8 bases lining up with TRBD1. V lost 1 base to trimming and J lost 5 bases; unmatched junction nucleotides: 13. The CDR3 runs 17 residues. Looked up from germline, CDR1 is SGHTA and CDR2 is FQGNSA. CDR3 DNA sequence: TGTGCCAGCAGCTTAGGCCCCGCCAGGGGGCGTTACGACGAGCAGTACTTC. This sequence encodes CASSLGPARGRYDEQYF.

V and J are TRBV9 and TRBJ2-1, with 8 bases that match TRBD1. The junction had 5 bases not matched to a gene; V was cut back by 3 bases and J by 6 bases. Germline V CDR1 and CDR2: SGDLS, YYNGEE. The CDR3 covers 14 residues. CDR3 sequence: CASSGTTGGNEQFF. CDR3 DNA sequence: TGTGCCAGCAGCGGAACAACAGGGGGCAATGAGCAGTTCTTC.

V usage is TRBV28 and J usage is TRBJ2-5, with TRBD1 as a possible D gene (7 bases). CDR1 MDHEN and CDR2 SYDVKM come from the germline V gene. Trimming pared 6 bases from V and 2 bases from J, leaving 22 bases between. This CDR3 is 17 amino acids long. In DNA form, the CDR3 reads TGTGCCAGCAGCCGCACCTTTTACAGGGGAGGACAAGAGACCCAGTACTTC. It is translated as CASSRTFYRGGQETQYF. Using reference TRBV28 and TRBJ2-5 for the parts outside the CDR3, the full variable domain is DVKVTQSSRYLVKRTGEKVFLECVQDMDHENMFWYRQDPGLGLRLIYFSYDVKMKEKGDIPEGYSVSREKKERFSLILESASTNQTSMYLCASSRTFYRGGQETQYFGPGTRLLVL.

This chain joins TRBV6-5 and TRBJ2-5, with unresolved D. Trimming cost V 2 bases and J 5 bases, with 9 bases left between them. CDR1 MNHEY and CDR2 SVGAGI come from the germline V gene. The CDR3 consists of 13 residues. This chain's CDR3 is CASSYPNLETQYF. As DNA, the CDR3 is TGTGCCAGCAGTTACCCGAACCTGGAGACCCAGTACTTC.

This clonotype was found many times. The V and J genes are TRBV7-3 and TRBJ2-6; 7 bases match TRBD1. The germline gives CDR1 SGHTA, CDR2 FQGTGA. V lost 2 bases to trimming and J lost 0 bases; unmatched junction nucleotides: 10. There are 19 residues in the CDR3. The CDR3 coding sequence is TGTGCCAGCAGCTTAGATCCAGGGGGTATAGGCTCTGGGGCCAACGTCCTGACTTTC. Its protein is CASSLDPGGIGSGANVLTF.

This clonotype was observed many times. The V and J genes are TRBV10-3 and TRBJ1-1; D unresolved. The CDR3 is made up of 15 amino acids. The germline V gene encodes CDR1 ENHRY and CDR2 SYGVKD. The V end lost 3 bases, the J end lost 0 bases, and 11 bases lay between the germline ends. The CDR3 reads CAISDSSTLNTEAFF. The CDR3 DNA reads as TGTGCCATCAGTGACAGCTCAACCTTGAACACTGAAGCTTTCTTT.

This clonotype was observed a few times. The gene calls are TRBV7-2 and TRBJ2-2, with TRBD1 identical over 9 bases. Germline CDR1 and CDR2: SGHTA and FQGNSA. The CDR3 contains 13 residues. The junction had 0 bases not matched to a gene; V was cut back by 1 base and J by 9 bases. The CDR3 DNA follows: TGTGCCAGCAGCTTAGACAGGGGGCGGGAGCTGTTTTTT. Protein product: CASSLDRGRELFF.

This chain links TRBV27 with TRBJ1-4, with a possible D match to TRBD1 (5 bases). CDR3 length equals 15 residues. V lost 2 bases, J lost 2 bases, and 9 bases lay in between. Germline V lookup: CDR1 MNHEY, CDR2 SMNVEV (reference sequence). Written as DNA, the CDR3 is TGTGCCAGCAGTTTAGGGCGGGGGACTAATGAAAAACTGTTTTTT. Translating gives CASSLGRGTNEKLFF.

This clonotype has at least ten counts. The V and J genes are TRBV28 and TRBJ2-1, with 11 bases aligning to TRBD2. Germline values: CDR1 MDHEN, CDR2 SYDVKM. The ends lost 5 bases at V and 5 bases at J; junction bases unmatched: 8. This CDR3 contains 16 residues. The CDR3 protein is CASSIRLAGKDNEQFF. The CDR3 DNA is TGTGCCAGCAGTATAAGACTAGCGGGAAAAGACAATGAGCAGTTCTTC.

The table lists this clonotype with many counts. The chain has TRBV28 and TRBJ2-7, with 10 bases identical to TRBD1. This CDR3 is 15 amino acids long. Trimming removed 4 bases from V and 1 base from J; junction bases left unmatched: 4. CDR1 MDHEN and CDR2 SYDVKM come from the germline V gene. The CDR3 DNA follows: TGTGCCAGCAGTTCATGGACAGGGGGTTCCTACGAGCAGTACTTC. It specifies CASSSWTGGSYEQYF.

Ten or more counts support this clonotype. The chain combines TRBV20-1 with TRBJ2-7, with TRBD2 matching 9 bases. Trimming took 4 bases from V and 2 from J; bases not matched to a gene: 6. The germline V gene has CDR1 DFQATT and CDR2 SNEGSKA (reference sequence). This CDR3 is built from 14 residues. CDR3 residues: CSAIIAGATYEQYF. The CDR3 coding sequence is TGCAGTGCTATAATAGCGGGAGCGACCTACGAGCAGTACTTC.

This clonotype appeared many times. The chain couples TRBV11-2 to TRBJ2-3; D unresolved. CDR1 is SGHAT, CDR2 FQNNGV, per germline. This CDR3 region has 13 residues. The V end lost 2 bases, the J end lost 7 bases, and 10 bases lay between the germline ends. The CDR3 sequence: CASSLQYANTQYF. DNA of the CDR3: TGTGCCAGCAGCTTACAGTACGCAAATACGCAGTATTTT.

This clonotype was observed many times. The rearrangement links TRBV6-1 to TRBJ2-7; 7 positions agree with TRBD1. Germline CDR1 reads MNHNS; CDR2 reads SASEGT. Trimming took 5 bases from V and 0 from J; bases not matched to a gene: 7. CDR3 length: 15 residues. Here the CDR3 DNA reads TGTGCCAGCAGTTACAACCGGGACAGCTCCTACGAGCAGTACTTC. It codes for CASSYNRDSSYEQYF.